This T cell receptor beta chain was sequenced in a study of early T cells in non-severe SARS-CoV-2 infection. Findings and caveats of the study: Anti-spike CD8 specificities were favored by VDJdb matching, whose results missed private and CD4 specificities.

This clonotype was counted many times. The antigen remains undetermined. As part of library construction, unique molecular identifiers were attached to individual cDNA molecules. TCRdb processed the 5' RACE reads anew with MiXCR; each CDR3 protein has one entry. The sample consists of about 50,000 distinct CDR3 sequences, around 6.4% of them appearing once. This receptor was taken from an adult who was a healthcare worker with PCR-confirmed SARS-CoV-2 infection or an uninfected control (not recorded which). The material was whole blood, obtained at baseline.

The CDR3, as DNA: TGTGCCAGCGAGGACCTGCCTGGTTTGGCGGCTTTCTTT. Its translation is CASEDLPGLAAFF. V is TRBV6-2 or TRBV6-3 and J is TRBJ1-1; unclear D gene. The germline V gene encodes CDR1 MNHEY and CDR2 SVGEGT. Trimming removed 8 bases at V and 11 bases at J, with 21 bases between. This CDR3 spans 13 amino acids.